This TCR beta chain was recovered during a study of blood T cell repertoires in COVID-19. Background on the study: PBMCs, B-cell-depleted T cells, or T cells provided the cDNA or gDNA that made up the material.

This clone appeared a few times. CDR3 length equals 15 residues. V lost 7 bases and J lost 8, with 21 bases in between. Germline V gives CDR1 KGHDR, CDR2 SFDVKD. Sequencing was performed with immunoSEQ multiplex PCR; in TCRdb, only in-frame clones are kept and a portion is missing. Of approximately 65,000 clones listed, roughly 70% are singletons. The chain links TRBV24-1 to TRBJ2-3, with D possibly matching TRBD1 (5 bases). The specimen sequenced was PBMCs or T cells enriched from blood (not recorded which). This TCR was recovered from a woman aged 60-75 years who had been exposed to COVID-19. CDR3 sequence reads: CATSDPDQGLGTQYF. CDR3 coding DNA: TGTGCCACCAGCGACCCGGACCAGGGTTTAGGTACGCAGTATTTT.